Sequencing of this T cell receptor (beta chain) was carried out in a study of T cell repertoires in cytomegalovirus infection. Study background: Carrying CMV and the relevant HLA type showed in public TCR beta signatures.

V trimming: 5 bases; J trimming: 6 bases; junction bases outside the gene matches: 9. Germline CDR1 and CDR2: MNHGY and SAAAGT. This CDR3 is built from 15 residues. Using its own MiXCR run on the reads, TCRdb lists one record per CDR3 protein. The repertoire holds about 920,000 distinct CDR3 sequences, 31% seen once, with roughly 13% in the top ten. Turning to this clonotype: No antigen is known for it.

This clonotype originated in a human donor in good health (CMV status not recorded). Some clones in this sample may be carry-over from other donors' samples. V and J are TRBV6-8 and TRBJ2-1; 8 nucleotides match TRBD2. The sample consisted of cultured CD8+ T cells from PBMCs, taken from culture after CMV antigen stimulation. The CDR3 spells CASSRTGTRPNEQFF. The CDR3 bases are TGTGCCAGCAGTCGGACCGGGACTAGACCCAATGAGCAGTTCTTC.